This T cell receptor (beta chain) was observed in a study of T cell responses to AZD1222 COVID-19 vaccine. As regards this clone: What it recognizes is unknown.

Produced via immunoSEQ multiplex PCR; TCRdb's table is partial and in-frame only. The table has approximately 50,000 clones, 65% to 90% seen once. Findings of the study overall: Baseline testing showed seropositivity in only six AZD1222 recipients. Targets within unmutated variant regions were reportedly found for nearly half of spike-specific TCRs.

Germline V gives CDR1 MDHEN, CDR2 SYDVKM. V was pared by 4 bases and J by 4 bases, with 6 bases of the junction left unmatched. The CDR3 extends over 15 amino acids. The material was peripheral blood, obtained 28 days after the second AZD1222 dose. The receptor's source is an adult who received the AZD1222 COVID-19 vaccine. The chain is built from TRBV28 and TRBJ2-2; the match to TRBD2 covers 7 bases. The DNA of the CDR3 is TGTGCCAGCAGTTGGGGCGGGAGTTCCACCGGGGAGCTGTTTTTT. Amino acid sequence: CASSWGGSSTGELFF. The variable domain in full, with the rest retrieved from reference TRBV28 and TRBJ2-2, is DVKVTQSSRYLVKRTGEKVFLECVQDMDHENMFWYRQDPGLGLRLIYFSYDVKMKEKGDIPEGYSVSREKKERFSLILESASTNQTSMYLCASSWGGSSTGELFFGEGSRLTVL.